A selection of T cell receptor beta chains follows, all from one sample in a study of post-analysis software for immune sequencing data. Via MiXCR, TCRdb re-called the PCR reads, giving one row per CDR3 protein. The sample carries approximately 460,000 distinct CDR3 sequences, approximately 46% recorded once. Input material: blood. These receptors were obtained from a girl between 10 and 17 years old with multiple sclerosis. CDR3s include the opening cysteine and the closing phenylalanine or tryptophan. D genes are given only for firm matches. Some rows mark clone size as missing; the rest say once, few, many or name a class of expanded clone.

>few|NA|TRBV12-5|16|TRBJ2-3
CASGLGGTEFTDTQYF
TGTGCTAGTGGTTTGGGGGGAACCGAATTCACAGATACGCAGTATTTT
>NA|TRBD1|TRBV12-3/TRBV12-4|15|TRBJ2-7
CASSLMGQGTYEQYF
TGTGCCAGCAGTTTAATGGGACAGGGGACCTACGAGCAGTACTTC
>NA|NA|TRBV28|17|TRBJ2-1
CASGIARRAFSYNEQFF
TGTGCCAGCGGAATAGCCCGGCGGGCTTTCTCCTACAATGAGCAGTTCTTC
>few|TRBD1|TRBV7-2|15|TRBJ2-7
CASSLEDRVSYEQYF
TGTGCCAGCAGCTTAGAGGACAGGGTCTCCTACGAGCAGTACTTC
>few|NA|TRBV20-1|12|TRBJ2-5
CSARVGQETQYF
TGCAGTGCTAGAGTTGGCCAAGAGACCCAGTACTTC
>NA|NA|TRBV18|16|TRBJ2-7
CASSPGPRGARYERYF
TGTGCCAGCTCACCAGGTCCCCGAGGGGCGAGATACGAGCGGTACTTC
>NA|NA|TRBV29-1|13|TRBJ2-1
CSVAQSSYNEQFF
TGCAGCGTAGCACAGAGCTCCTACAATGAGCAGTTCTTC
>few|NA|TRBV5-1|13|TRBJ1-1
CASSPARAREAFF
TGCGCCAGCAGCCCGGCTAGAGCCCGTGAAGCTTTCTTT
>NA|NA|TRBV7-2|18|TRBJ2-5
CASSLAQGWGVGQETQYF
TGTGCCAGCAGCTTAGCGCAGGGCTGGGGAGTGGGTCAAGAGACCCAGTACTTC
>few|NA|TRBV6-5|15|TRBJ2-7
CASSYRSTPGREQYF
TGTGCCAGCAGTTACCGGAGTACCCCTGGGAGGGAGCAGTACTTC
>NA|NA|TRBV28|14|TRBJ1-1
CASSINQGPTEAFF
TGTGCCAGCAGTATCAATCAGGGGCCCACTGAAGCTTTCTTT
>few|TRBD2|TRBV4-3|19|TRBJ2-7
CASSQGPSGLAGFRNEQYF
TGCGCCAGCAGCCAAGGTCCCTCGGGACTAGCGGGATTTAGGAACGAGCAGTACTTC
>once|NA|TRBV28|14|TRBJ2-1
CASSLALNYNEQFF
TGTGCCAGCAGTTTGGCCCTAAACTACAATGAGCAGTTCTTC
>few|TRBD1|TRBV29-1|13|TRBJ1-1
CSALGQGATEAFF
TGCAGCGCCTTAGGACAGGGGGCCACTGAAGCTTTCTTT
>NA|TRBD2|TRBV20-1|17|TRBJ2-1
CSARDSRRTSGYNEQFF
TGCAGTGCTAGAGATAGCCGAAGGACTAGCGGGTACAATGAGCAGTTCTTC
>few|NA|TRBV20-1|12|TRBJ2-3
CSARGSTDTRYF
TGCAGTGCTAGAGGCTCCACAGATACGCGGTATTTT
>NA|TRBD2|TRBV4-1|17|TRBJ2-5
CASSQDRSGTSIETQYF
TGCGCCAGCAGCCAAGATCGTTCCGGGACTAGCATAGAGACCCAGTACTTC
>NA|TRBD1|TRBV27|17|TRBJ2-3
CASSLTVGTGITDTQYF
TGTGCCAGCAGTTTAACCGTTGGGACAGGGATAACAGATACGCAGTATTTT
>few|TRBD2|TRBV5-5|16|TRBJ2-7
CASSLLGGRGTYEQYF
TGTGCCAGCAGCTTGTTGGGCGGGAGGGGAACCTACGAGCAGTACTTC
>NA|NA|TRBV29-1|13|TRBJ1-1
CSVEGESNTEAFF
TGCAGCGTTGAAGGAGAATCGAACACTGAAGCTTTCTTT
>few|TRBD2|TRBV29-1|12|TRBJ2-1
CSARTGAGGSFF
TGCAGCGCGCGGACTGGGGCGGGAGGTTCGTTCTTC
>few|NA|TRBV12-3/TRBV12-4|13|TRBJ2-7
CASSPEQGYEQYF
TGTGCCAGCAGTCCCGAACAGGGCTACGAGCAGTACTTC
>NA|NA|TRBV7-2|12|TRBJ2-3
CASSISPNTQYF
TGTGCCAGCAGCATTAGCCCAAATACGCAGTATTTT
>few|NA|TRBV7-2|14|TRBJ2-5
CASSLLASEGTQYF
TGTGCCAGCAGCCTCCTAGCGAGCGAGGGGACCCAGTACTTC
>NA|NA|TRBV6-5|13|TRBJ2-1
CASSDSGHNEQFF
TGTGCCAGCAGTGACAGCGGCCACAATGAGCAGTTCTTC
>many|NA|TRBV20-1|14|TRBJ2-7
CSARDLGVGYEQYF
TGCAGTGCTAGAGATCTAGGCGTCGGGTACGAGCAGTACTTC
>NA|NA|TRBV7-2|16|TRBJ1-5
CASSPGFQGRNQPQHF
TGTGCCAGCAGCCCCGGATTCCAGGGGAGGAATCAGCCCCAGCATTTT
>NA|NA|TRBV7-9|12|TRBJ2-5
CASSGGAETQYF
TGTGCCAGCAGCGGGGGGGCAGAGACCCAGTACTTC
>NA|TRBD1|TRBV28|16|TRBJ2-7
CASSYLPRTGAYEQYF
TGTGCCAGCAGTTATCTACCACGGACAGGAGCCTACGAGCAGTACTTC
>many|NA|TRBV24-1|13|TRBJ2-5
CATSDLDEETQYF
TGTGCCACCAGTGACCTTGACGAAGAGACCCAGTACTTC
>many|NA|TRBV12-3/TRBV12-4|15|TRBJ2-7
CASSLGGSLAYEQYF
TGTGCCAGCAGTTTGGGGGGTAGTTTGGCCTACGAGCAGTACTTC
>NA|NA|TRBV5-1|14|TRBJ2-1
CASSWEFPRNEQFF
TGCGCCAGCAGCTGGGAGTTCCCCCGGAATGAGCAGTTCTTC
>few|NA|TRBV27|14|TRBJ2-5
CASSFVGPQETQYF
TGTGCCAGCAGTTTTGTCGGGCCACAAGAGACCCAGTACTTC
>NA|TRBD2|TRBV29-1|13|TRBJ2-7
CSVTSGNAYEQYF
TGCAGCGTTACCAGCGGGAACGCCTACGAGCAGTACTTC
>NA|TRBD1|TRBV28|13|TRBJ1-1
CAISGTANTEAFF
TGTGCCATCTCCGGGACAGCAAACACTGAAGCTTTCTTT
>many|TRBD2|TRBV5-1|17|TRBJ2-1
CASSPDGGTSGYNEQFF
TGCGCCAGCAGCCCGGACGGGGGGACTAGCGGTTACAATGAGCAGTTCTTC
>NA|NA|TRBV20-1|13|TRBJ2-3
CSASVSEEDTQYF
TGCAGTGCTAGTGTCTCCGAAGAAGATACGCAGTATTTT
>NA|NA|TRBV6-6|15|TRBJ2-7
CASVLGLPGSYEQYF
TGTGCCAGCGTTCTCGGACTGCCGGGCTCCTACGAGCAGTACTTC
>NA|NA|TRBV20-1|12|TRBJ2-1
CSAGGADNEQFF
TGCAGCGCGGGCGGAGCTGACAATGAGCAGTTCTTC
>NA|TRBD2|TRBV20-1|16|TRBJ2-3
CSADRKVAGTTDTQYF
TGCAGTGCTGACCGTAAAGTAGCGGGAACCACAGATACGCAGTATTTT
>few|NA|TRBV7-9|17|TRBJ2-1
CASSSTSGFSSYNEQFF
TGTGCCAGCAGTTCTACAAGCGGGTTTAGCTCCTACAATGAGCAGTTCTTC
>NA|NA|TRBV4-1|16|TRBJ2-7
CASSLLIRVRPYEQYF
TGCGCCAGCAGCCTCCTAATCAGGGTAAGGCCCTACGAGCAGTACTTC
>NA|NA|TRBV29-1|12|TRBJ2-1
CSVSDNYNEQFF
TGCAGCGTTTCTGACAACTACAATGAGCAGTTCTTC
>NA|NA|TRBV12-3/TRBV12-4|13|TRBJ2-7
CASSQGYAYEQYF
TGTGCCAGCAGTCAGGGGTATGCCTACGAGCAGTACTTC
>NA|NA|TRBV29-1|12|TRBJ2-1
CSVSLWDGTQFF
TGCAGCGTTTCACTTTGGGACGGGACCCAGTTCTTC
>NA|NA|TRBV7-8|17|TRBJ1-4
CASSLKGLPRTNEKLFF
TGTGCCAGCAGCTTAAAGGGGCTCCCTCGGACTAATGAAAAACTGTTTTTT
>NA|NA|TRBV5-1|16|TRBJ2-3
CASSLVHDSSTDTQYF
TGCGCCAGCAGCTTGGTCCATGACTCTAGCACAGATACGCAGTATTTT
>NA|TRBD2|TRBV2|17|TRBJ2-1
CASRQIAGLARENEQFF
TGTGCCAGCAGACAAATTGCGGGACTAGCGAGAGAGAATGAGCAGTTCTTC
>NA|NA|TRBV20-1|14|TRBJ2-7
CSARAPGARYEQYF
TGCAGTGCTAGAGCTCCCGGGGCTCGGTACGAGCAGTACTTC
>many|TRBD2|TRBV29-1|15|TRBJ2-7
CSVDVLAGGDYEQYF
TGCAGCGTTGATGTACTAGCGGGTGGAGACTACGAGCAGTACTTC
>NA|NA|TRBV14|13|TRBJ2-5
CASSQWFQETQYF
TGTGCCAGCAGCCAATGGTTTCAAGAGACCCAGTACTTC
>NA|TRBD1|TRBV29-1|14|TRBJ1-1
CSVERTGVITEAFF
TGCAGCGTTGAAAGGACAGGGGTTATCACTGAAGCTTTCTTT
>few|NA|TRBV12-3/TRBV12-4|14|TRBJ1-2
CASRRESVKGGYTF
TGTGCCAGCAGAAGGGAGTCGGTGAAAGGAGGCTACACCTTC
>NA|NA|TRBV20-1|16|TRBJ1-6
CSARDRRGSYNSPLHF
TGCAGTGCTAGAGATCGCCGGGGGTCCTATAATTCACCCCTCCACTTT
>NA|NA|TRBV7-8|17|TRBJ1-2
CASSLTVSEGRQDGYTF
TGTGCCAGCAGCTTAACGGTTTCGGAAGGACGGCAGGATGGCTACACCTTC
>NA|TRBD1|TRBV4-3|14|TRBJ2-5
CASSPTQGAREQYF
TGCGCCAGCAGCCCAACCCAGGGGGCCCGGGAGCAGTACTTC
>many|TRBD1|TRBV5-1|14|TRBJ2-7
CASSPGTGDYEQYF
TGCGCCAGCAGCCCCGGGACAGGGGACTACGAGCAGTACTTC
>few|NA|TRBV5-1|13|TRBJ2-1
CASSLDGGGEQFF
TGCGCCAGCAGCTTGGACGGGGGAGGTGAGCAGTTCTTC
>NA|NA|TRBV29-1|12|TRBJ2-4
CSGVQGGQEQYF
TGCAGCGGCGTCCAGGGAGGACAGGAGCAGTACTTC